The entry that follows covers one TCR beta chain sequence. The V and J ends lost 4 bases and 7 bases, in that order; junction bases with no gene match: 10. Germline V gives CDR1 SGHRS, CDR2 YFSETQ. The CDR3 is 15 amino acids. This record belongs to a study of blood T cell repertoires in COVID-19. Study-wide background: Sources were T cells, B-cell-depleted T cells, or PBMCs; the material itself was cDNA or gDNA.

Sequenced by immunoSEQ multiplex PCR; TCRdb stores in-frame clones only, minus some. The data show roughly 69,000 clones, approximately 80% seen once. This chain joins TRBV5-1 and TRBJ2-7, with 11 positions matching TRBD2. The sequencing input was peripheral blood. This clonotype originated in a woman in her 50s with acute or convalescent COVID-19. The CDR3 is CASSSLAGGAPEQYF. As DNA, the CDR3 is TGCGCCAGCAGCAGTCTAGCGGGGGGCGCTCCGGAGCAGTACTTC.